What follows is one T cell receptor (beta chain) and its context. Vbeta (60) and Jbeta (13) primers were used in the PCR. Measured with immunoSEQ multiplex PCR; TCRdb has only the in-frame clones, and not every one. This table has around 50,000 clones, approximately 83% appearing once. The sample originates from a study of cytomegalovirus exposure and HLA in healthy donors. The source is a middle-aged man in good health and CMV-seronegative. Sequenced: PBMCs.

The DNA of the CDR3 is TGCGCCAGCAGCCAACCAGGGTCAGATACGCAGTATTTT. Amino acid sequence: CASSQPGSDTQYF. The V call is TRBV4-1, the J call TRBJ2-3, with D perhaps TRBD1 (5 bases). V was clipped by 2 bases and J by 4 bases, with 7 bases between them. Germline-derived CDR1 and CDR2 are MGHRA and YSYEKL. CDR3 size: 13 residues.